The clone carrying this T cell receptor beta chain has ten or more counts. Its antigen is still unknown. The data belong to a study of spatial heterogeneity in lung cancer. Across the study: Detected beta-chain sequences consistently exceeded alpha-chain sequences. Study-level results: Tumor TCRs that were ubiquitous and expanded showed up in blood more at resection than follow-up.

Trimming cost V 5 bases and J 1 base, with 11 bases left between them. Germline V gives CDR1 SEHNR, CDR2 FQNEAQ (reference sequence). The CDR3 is made up of 15 amino acids. A unique molecular identifier was carried by every single TCR cDNA molecule. From the 5' RACE reads, TCRdb called clonotypes with MiXCR, one entry per CDR3 protein. The sample consists of about 78,000 distinct CDR3 sequences, around 7.8% of them appearing once. Time point denoted: sample taken at primary tumor resection. J is TRBJ2-2 and V is TRBV7-9; D remains ambiguous. The specimen was PBMCs, collected at surgery. The receptor was derived from a male donor with early-stage non-small cell lung cancer. CDR3 amino acids: CASSRFTVNTGELFF. The CDR3 DNA reads TGTGCCAGCAGCCGATTCACAGTGAACACCGGGGAGCTGTTTTTT.